This T cell receptor beta chain was found in a study of T cells after yellow fever vaccination. Study findings and constraints: Weaker, the secondary response peaked sooner, at day 5 versus 15.

This clonotype was seen many times. Antigen specificity is unknown. Universal primer sites and UMIs were introduced during 5'RACE template-switching synthesis of TCR cDNA. TCRdb re-called the 5' RACE reads with MiXCR, one entry per CDR3 protein. Of some 390,000 distinct CDR3 sequences in the sample, 6.2% are singletons; the top ten hold about 15%. The V gene end was trimmed by 0 bases and the J gene end by 4 bases; junction bases not matched to a gene: 13. There are 18 residues in the CDR3. CDR1 and CDR2 from the germline V gene are MNHEY and SMNVEV (reference sequence). The sample consisted of PBMCs, taken 5 days after the yellow fever booster vaccination. J is TRBJ2-3 and V is TRBV27; 7 bases map to TRBD1. The sequence came from a man aged 30-40 years who received the YFV17D yellow fever vaccine. The CDR3 sequence is CASSLSTGIFDVADTQYF. CDR3 in DNA: TGTGCCAGCAGTTTATCGACAGGGATTTTTGATGTCGCAGATACGCAGTATTTT.